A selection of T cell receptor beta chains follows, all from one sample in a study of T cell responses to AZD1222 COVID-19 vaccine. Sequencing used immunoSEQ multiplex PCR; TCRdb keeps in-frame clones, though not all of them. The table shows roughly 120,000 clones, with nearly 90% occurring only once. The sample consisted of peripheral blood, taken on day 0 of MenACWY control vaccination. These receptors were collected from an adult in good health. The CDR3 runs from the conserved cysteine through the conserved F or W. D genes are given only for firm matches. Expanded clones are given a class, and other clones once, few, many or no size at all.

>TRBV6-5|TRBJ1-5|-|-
TGTGCCAGCAGTTCCCTGGGGGGGGGTCGCAATCAGCCCCAGCATTTT
CASSSLGGGRNQPQHF
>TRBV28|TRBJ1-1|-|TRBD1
TGTGCCAGCAGTGCCCGACAGGGTTTGAACACTGAAGCTTTCTTT
CASSARQGLNTEAFF
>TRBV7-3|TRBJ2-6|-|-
TGTGCCAGCGGGGTGGCTGGGGCCAACGTCCTGACTTTC
CASGVAGANVLTF
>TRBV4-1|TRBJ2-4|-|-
TGCGCCAGCAGCCAGGTCACAGGGACCGCCAAAAACATTCAGTACTTC
CASSQVTGTAKNIQYF
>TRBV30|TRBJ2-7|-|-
TGTGCCTGGAGTGTTCCCTTAAGCGGCTACCACGAGCAGTACTTC
CAWSVPLSGYHEQYF
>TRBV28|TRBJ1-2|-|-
TGTGCCAGCAGTGGAGTACGTGGGTTCACCTTC
CASSGVRGFTF
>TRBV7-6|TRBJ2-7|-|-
TGTGCCAGCAGCTTAGCCCAGGGGCGCTTGGGAGTGTACGAGCAGTACTTC
CASSLAQGRLGVYEQYF
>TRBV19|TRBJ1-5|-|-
TGTGCCAGAGCAGGGGTTGAAGGCAATCAGCCCCAGCATTTT
CARAGVEGNQPQHF
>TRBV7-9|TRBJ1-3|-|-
TGTGCCAGCATGGTCGAGTTCTCTGGAAACACCATATATTTT
CASMVEFSGNTIYF
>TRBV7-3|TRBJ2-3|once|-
TGTGCCAGCAGCTTAATGGCAGCCTGGGATACGCAGTATTTT
CASSLMAAWDTQYF
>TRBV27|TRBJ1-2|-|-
TGTGCCAGCGCTCCCTGGGGCGGGGGCTATGGCTACACCTTC
CASAPWGGGYGYTF
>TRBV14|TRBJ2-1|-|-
TGTGCCAGCAGCCAAGGGGGTTGGGGGGCTTTCTTTGAGCAGTTCTTC
CASSQGGWGAFFEQFF
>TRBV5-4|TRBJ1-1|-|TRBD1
TGTGCCAGCAGCTTGGTAGCCCAGGGGGCGTCGGCTTTCTTT
CASSLVAQGASAFF
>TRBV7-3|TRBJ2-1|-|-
TGTGCCAGCAGCCCCCAACCTATGGGTACCTACAATGAGCAGTTCTTC
CASSPQPMGTYNEQFF
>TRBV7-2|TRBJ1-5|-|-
TGTGCCAGCAGCTTGAATGGGGACAATCAGCCCCAGCATTTT
CASSLNGDNQPQHF
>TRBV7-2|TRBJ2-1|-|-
TGTGCCAGCAGCTTCGGGGGACAGGAGCAGTTCTTC
CASSFGGQEQFF
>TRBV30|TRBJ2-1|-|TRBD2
TGTGCCTGGAGTGTAGGGCCGGGAGGGCGTGAGCAGTTCTTC
CAWSVGPGGREQFF
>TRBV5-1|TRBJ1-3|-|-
TGCGCCAGCAGCCCCGGGGGACACCTCTCTGGAAACACCATATATTTT
CASSPGGHLSGNTIYF
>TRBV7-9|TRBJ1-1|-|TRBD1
TGTGCCAGCAGCTTGTGGGACAGTGGGACTGAAGCTTTCTTT
CASSLWDSGTEAFF
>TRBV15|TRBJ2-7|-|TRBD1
TGTGCCACCAGCAGAGATGTGGGACAGGGGAGATACGAGCAGTACTTC
CATSRDVGQGRYEQYF
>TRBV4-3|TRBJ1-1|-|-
TGCGCCAGCAGCCAAGTTCGGGGTACTGGCACTGAAGCTTTCTTT
CASSQVRGTGTEAFF
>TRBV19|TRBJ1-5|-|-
TGTGCCAGTGGGATTGGGGGGGATAATCAGCCCCAGCATTTT
CASGIGGDNQPQHF
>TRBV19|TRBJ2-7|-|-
TGTGCCAGTCAAACAACACCCGACCGAAGACATACATACGAGCAGTACTTC
CASQTTPDRRHTYEQYF
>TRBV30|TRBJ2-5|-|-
TGTGCCTGGAGTGCCGGAGAGGAGACCCAGTACTTC
CAWSAGEETQYF
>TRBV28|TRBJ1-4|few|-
TGTGCCAGCAGTTTACTGGGACGGAGAGAAGAAAAACTGTTTTTT
CASSLLGRREEKLFF
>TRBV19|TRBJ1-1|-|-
TGTGCCAGTAGGGGGGGTTTGTGGTCTGAAGCTTTCTTT
CASRGGLWSEAFF
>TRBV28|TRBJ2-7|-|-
TGTGCCAGCATCGACAGGCCCTCCTACGAGCAGTACTTC
CASIDRPSYEQYF
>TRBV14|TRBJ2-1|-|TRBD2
TGTGCCAGCAGCCCCCGAGGTAGCGGGAGGCCGAATGAGCAGTTCTTC
CASSPRGSGRPNEQFF
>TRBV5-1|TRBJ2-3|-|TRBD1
TGCGCCAGCAGCTTTACAGGGGCCGATACGCAGTATTTT
CASSFTGADTQYF
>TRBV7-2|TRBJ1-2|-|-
TGTGCCAGCAGCTTAACTGGTGCAGCCACTTTTAACTATGGCTACACCTTC
CASSLTGAATFNYGYTF
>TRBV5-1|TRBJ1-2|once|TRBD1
TGCGCCAGCAGCTGGGGACAGTTGAACTATGGCTACACCTTC
CASSWGQLNYGYTF
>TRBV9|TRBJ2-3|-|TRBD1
TGTGCCAGCAGCCCGGGACAGGGGAGAGATACGCAGTATTTT
CASSPGQGRDTQYF
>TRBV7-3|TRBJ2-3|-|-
TGTGCCAGCAGCTTGGGGTACCGGGGGGCGGCAGATACGCAGTATTTT
CASSLGYRGAADTQYF
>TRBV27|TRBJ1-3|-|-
TGTGCCAGCAGTTTAGGGGCCAGCTCTGGAAACACCATATATTTT
CASSLGASSGNTIYF
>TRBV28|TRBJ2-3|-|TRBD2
TGTGCCAGCGGATCTAGCGGGGGGTACCTGTCCGCTACAGATACGCAGTATTTT
CASGSSGGYLSATDTQYF
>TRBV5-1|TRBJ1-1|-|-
TGCGCCAGCAGCTTGGAGGGAAACATGAACACTGAAGCTTTCTTT
CASSLEGNMNTEAFF
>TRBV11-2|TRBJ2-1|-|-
TGTGCCAGCAGGGGGCTCCAGCGACGTGAGCAGTTCTTC
CASRGLQRREQFF
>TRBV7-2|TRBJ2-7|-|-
TGTGCCAGCAGCTCCCGAGTTAGCTCCTACGAGCAGTACTTC
CASSSRVSSYEQYF
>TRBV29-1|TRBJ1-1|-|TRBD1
TGCAGCGTAGTAACGACAGGGAGAGGGACTGAAGCTTTCTTT
CSVVTTGRGTEAFF
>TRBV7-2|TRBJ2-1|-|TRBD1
TGTGCCAGCAGCCCAGGACAGGGGATTGAGCAGTTCTTC
CASSPGQGIEQFF
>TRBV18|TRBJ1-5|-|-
TGTGCCAGCTCACCACTCCGTCCAGCGGGTCCCAATCAGCCCCAGCATTTT
CASSPLRPAGPNQPQHF
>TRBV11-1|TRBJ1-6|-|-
TGTGCCAGCAGTAGAAGGACCGATTCACCCCTCCACTTT
CASSRRTDSPLHF
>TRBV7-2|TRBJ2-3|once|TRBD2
TGTGCCAGCAGCCCGCCGGGACTAGCGGGAGGAAAGGGTACGCAGTATTTT
CASSPPGLAGGKGTQYF
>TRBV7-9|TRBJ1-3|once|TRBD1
TGTGCCAGCAGCACCCTGTCCGGACAGGGCGACGGAAACACCATATATTTT
CASSTLSGQGDGNTIYF
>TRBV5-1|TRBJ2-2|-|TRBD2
TGCGCCAGCAACTTGGGGCTAGCGGGAACCGGGGAGCTGTTTTTT
CASNLGLAGTGELFF
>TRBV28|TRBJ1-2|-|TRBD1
TGTGCCAGCAGTTTTCTCACTCCGGGACAGGGTGTTATAGGCTATGGCTACACCTTC
CASSFLTPGQGVIGYGYTF
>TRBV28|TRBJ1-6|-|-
TGTGCCAGCAGTTTCGAGGGCTCCTATAATTCACCCCTCCACTTT
CASSFEGSYNSPLHF
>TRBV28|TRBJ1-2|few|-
TGTGCCAGCAGTTCCCCGTTTTTTGACACCTTC
CASSSPFFDTF
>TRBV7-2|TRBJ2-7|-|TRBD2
TGTGCCAGCAGCTTAAATGCCGGGAGGGACGAGCAGTACTTC
CASSLNAGRDEQYF
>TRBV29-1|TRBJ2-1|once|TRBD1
TGCAGCGTTGAATCTGGGACAGGGTACAATGAGCAGTTCTTC
CSVESGTGYNEQFF
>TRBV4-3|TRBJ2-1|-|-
TGCGCCAGCAGCCAAGGACTATCGGGGGCTGACAATGAGCAGTTCTTC
CASSQGLSGADNEQFF
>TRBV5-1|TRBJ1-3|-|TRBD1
TGCGCCAGCAGCTTGGATCCCATTGACAGGGCTGGAAACACCATATATTTT
CASSLDPIDRAGNTIYF
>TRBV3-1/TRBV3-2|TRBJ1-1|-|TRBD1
TGTGCCAGCAGCCCACAGGGGATCACTGAAGCTTTCTTT
CASSPQGITEAFF
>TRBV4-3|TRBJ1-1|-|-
TGCGCCAGCAGCCGTAATGGCCCAGGGGCTGGAGAAGCTTTCTTT
CASSRNGPGAGEAFF
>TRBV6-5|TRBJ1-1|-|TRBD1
TGTGCCAGCAGTTACCGAAAGGGACAGGGGGCTTTCTTT
CASSYRKGQGAFF
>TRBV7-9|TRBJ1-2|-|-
TGTGCCAGCAGCGACCAGTTCTATGGCTACACCTTC
CASSDQFYGYTF
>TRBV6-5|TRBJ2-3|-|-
TGTGCCAGCAGCTCCACAGGTGCCGCTACAGATACGCAGTATTTT
CASSSTGAATDTQYF
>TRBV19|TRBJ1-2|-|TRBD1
TGTGCCAGTAACGTTCAGGGGGGTAGCTATGGCTACACCTTC
CASNVQGGSYGYTF